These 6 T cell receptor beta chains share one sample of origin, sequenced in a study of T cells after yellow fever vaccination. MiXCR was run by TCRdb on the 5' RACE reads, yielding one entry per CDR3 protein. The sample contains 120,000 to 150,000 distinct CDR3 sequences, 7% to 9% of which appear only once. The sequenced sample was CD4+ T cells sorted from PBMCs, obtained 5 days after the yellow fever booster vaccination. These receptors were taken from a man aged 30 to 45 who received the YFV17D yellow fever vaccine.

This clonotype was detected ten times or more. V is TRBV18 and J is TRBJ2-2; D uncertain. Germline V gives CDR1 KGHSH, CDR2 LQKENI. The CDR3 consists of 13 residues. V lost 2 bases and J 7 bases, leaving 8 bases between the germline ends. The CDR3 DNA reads TGTGCCAGCTCACCATTCCCGGTCGGGGAGCTGTTTTTT. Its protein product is CASSPFPVGELFF.

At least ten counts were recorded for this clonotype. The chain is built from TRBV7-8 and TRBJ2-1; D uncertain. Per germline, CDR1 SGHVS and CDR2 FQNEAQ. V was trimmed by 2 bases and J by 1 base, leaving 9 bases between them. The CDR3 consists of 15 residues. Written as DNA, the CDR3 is TGTGCCAGCAGCTTAAGGCTCCAATCCTACAATGAGCAGTTCTTC. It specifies CASSLRLQSYNEQFF.

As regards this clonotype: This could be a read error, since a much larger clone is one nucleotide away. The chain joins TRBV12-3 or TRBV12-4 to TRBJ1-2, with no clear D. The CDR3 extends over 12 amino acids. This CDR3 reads CTSSLGVGGYTF. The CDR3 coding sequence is TGTACCAGCAGTTTAGGTGTGGGGGGCTACACCTTC.

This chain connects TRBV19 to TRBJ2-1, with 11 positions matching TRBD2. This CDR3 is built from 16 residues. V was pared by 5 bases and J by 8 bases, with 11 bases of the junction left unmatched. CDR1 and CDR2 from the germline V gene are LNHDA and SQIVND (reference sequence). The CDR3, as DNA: TGTGCCAGTAGTGAACAACTAGCGGGAGCCCTCCATGAGCAGTTCTTC. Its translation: CASSEQLAGALHEQFF. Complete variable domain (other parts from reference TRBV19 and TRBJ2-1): DGGITQSPKYLFRKEGQNVTLSCEQNLNHDAMYWYRQDPGQGLRLIYYSQIVNDFQKGDIAEGYSVSREKKESFPLTVTSAQKNPTAFYLCASSEQLAGALHEQFFGPGTRLTVL.

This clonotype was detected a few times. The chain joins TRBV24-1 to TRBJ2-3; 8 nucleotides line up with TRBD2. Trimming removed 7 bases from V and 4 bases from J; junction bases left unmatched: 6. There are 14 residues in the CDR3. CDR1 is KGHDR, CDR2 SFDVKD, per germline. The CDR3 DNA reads TGTGCCACCAGAGGAGCGGGAGTCGCAGATACGCAGTATTTT. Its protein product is CATRGAGVADTQYF.

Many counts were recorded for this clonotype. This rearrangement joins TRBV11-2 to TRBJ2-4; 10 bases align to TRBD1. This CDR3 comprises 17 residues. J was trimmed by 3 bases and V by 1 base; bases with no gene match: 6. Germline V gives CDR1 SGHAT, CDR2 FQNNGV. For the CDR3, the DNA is TGTGCCAGCAGCTTAGGAGGGACAGGGGTGGACAAAAACATTCAGTACTTC. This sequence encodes CASSLGGTGVDKNIQYF.